The 14 T cell receptor beta chains below come from one sample, sequenced in a study of blood T cell repertoires in COVID-19. Clones were read by immunoSEQ multiplex PCR, and TCRdb kept only the in-frame ones, dropping some. Of 190,000 or so clones in the sample, around nine tenths were seen once. Material for sequencing was peripheral blood. The receptors derive from a woman under 30 who had recovered from COVID-19.

The chain links TRBV12-3 or TRBV12-4 to TRBJ2-4; maybe TRBD2 (6 bases). V was pared by 0 bases and J by 7 bases, with 7 bases between. This CDR3 is built from 13 residues. The CDR3 nucleotides are TGTGCCAGCAGTTTAGCGGGGGGTAACATTCAGTACTTC. Its translation: CASSLAGGNIQYF.

Comments on this clone: Other DNA sequences in the same sample also yield this CDR3. V and J are TRBV9 and TRBJ2-1; TRBD2 matches 11 bases. The germline V gene has CDR1 SGDLS and CDR2 YYNGEE. The CDR3 covers 15 residues. V dropped 2 bases and J dropped 3; count of bases not matched to a gene: 1. CDR3 amino acids: CASSVGTSGYNEQFF. In nucleotides, the CDR3 is TGTGCCAGCAGCGTCGGGACTAGCGGCTACAATGAGCAGTTCTTC. The whole variable domain, remainder taken from reference TRBV9 and TRBJ2-1, is DSGVTQTPKHLITATGQRVTLRCSPRSGDLSVYWYQQSLDQGLQFLIQYYNGEERAKGNILERFSAQQFPDLHSELNLSSLELGDSALYFCASSVGTSGYNEQFFGPGTRLTVL.

This clone was seen only a few times. This chain connects TRBV7-8 to TRBJ2-7, with a possible D match to TRBD2 (6 bases). This CDR3 has 14 amino acids. Trimming left V 2 bases short and J 2 bases short, with 10 bases between. Germline lookup yields CDR1 SGHVS and CDR2 FQNEAQ. CDR3 residues: CASSLSWGAYEQYV. DNA for the CDR3: TGTGCCAGCAGCTTATCATGGGGGGCCTACGAGCAGTACGTC.

V is TRBV15 and J is TRBJ1-2, with D maybe TRBD1 (6 bases). V lost 5 bases, J lost 3 bases, and 16 bases lay in between. The CDR3 covers 15 residues. Germline assignment: CDR1 LNHNV and CDR2 YYDKDF (reference sequence). The CDR3 DNA reads as TGTGCCACCAGCGGGGGGGGGCGCGTAGACTATGGCTACACCTTC. It encodes CATSGGGRVDYGYTF.

V is TRBV5-1 and J is TRBJ2-5; TRBD2 aligns across 10 bases. This CDR3 has 15 residues. Trimming removed 2 bases from V and 4 bases from J; junction bases left unmatched: 5. From germline, CDR1 is SGHRS and CDR2 YFSETQ. Here the CDR3 reads CASSFTAGGRETQYF. The CDR3 DNA reads as TGCGCCAGCAGCTTCACAGCGGGGGGGAGAGAGACCCAGTACTTC. Full variable domain (missing parts from reference TRBV5-1 and TRBJ2-5): KAGVTQTPRYLIKTRGQQVTLSCSPISGHRSVSWYQQTPGQGLQFLFEYFSETQRNKGNFPGRFSGRQFSNSRSEMNVSTLELGDSALYLCASSFTAGGRETQYFGPGTRLLVL.

The rearrangement joins TRBV19 to TRBJ1-4, with D unresolved. Per the germline V gene, CDR1 is LNHDA and CDR2 is SQIVND (reference sequence). The CDR3 extends over 10 amino acids. The V and J ends lost 10 bases and 7 bases respectively, with 7 bases between them. The CDR3 here is CATRGEKLFF. The DNA for the CDR3 is TGTGCCACCAGAGGTGAAAAACTGTTTTTT. Full variable domain (outside the CDR3, taken from reference TRBV19 and TRBJ1-4): DGGITQSPKYLFRKEGQNVTLSCEQNLNHDAMYWYRQDPGQGLRLIYYSQIVNDFQKGDIAEGYSVSREKKESFPLTVTSAQKNPTAFYLCATRGEKLFFGSGTQLSVL.

V is TRBV7-6 and J is TRBJ2-1, with TRBD2 identical over 9 bases. The V and J ends lost 1 base and 8 bases, in that order; junction bases with no gene match: 9. This CDR3 comprises 16 residues. Germline V gives CDR1 SGHVS, CDR2 FNYEAQ. The CDR3 here is CASSLVGGRASDEQFF. CDR3 in DNA: TGTGCCAGCAGCTTAGTTGGCGGGAGGGCCTCAGATGAGCAGTTCTTC.

The J gene is TRBJ2-7, the V gene TRBV6-2 or TRBV6-3, with D perhaps matching TRBD2 (6 bases). V gave up 2 bases and J gave up 2 bases, with 16 bases separating them. This CDR3 spans 16 amino acids. Germline assignment: CDR1 MNHEY and CDR2 SVGEGT. In DNA, the CDR3 is TGTGCCAGCAGTTACAAGCTTTCCACGGGGGCCTACGAGCAGTACTTC. It is translated as CASSYKLSTGAYEQYF.

The V gene is TRBV7-2, the J gene TRBJ1-2; the D gene is possibly TRBD1 (5 bases). The CDR3 runs 14 residues. V was pared by 5 bases and J by 1 base, with 11 bases between. Per germline, CDR1 SGHTA and CDR2 FQGNSA. CDR3 protein: CASSTGHDNYGYTF. CDR3 nucleotides: TGTGCCAGCAGCACTGGACACGATAACTATGGCTACACCTTC. The variable domain in full, completed from reference TRBV7-2 and TRBJ1-2, reads GAGVSQSPSNKVTEKGKDVELRCDPISGHTALYWYRQSLGQGLEFLIYFQGNSAPDKSGLPSDRFSAERTGGSVSTLTIQRTQQEDSAVYLCASSTGHDNYGYTFGSGTRLTVV.

The rearrangement links TRBV7-3 to TRBJ1-1; TRBD1 is a possible D gene (5 bases). CDR3 size: 15 residues. Deletions cut 1 base from V and 1 base from J, with 10 bases between. From germline, CDR1 is SGHTA and CDR2 FQGTGA. The CDR3 loop reads CASSLKEGRNTEAFF. The CDR3 region has the DNA TGTGCCAGCAGCTTAAAGGAGGGGAGGAACACTGAAGCTTTCTTT.

For the CDR3, the DNA is TGTGCCAGCAGCTTAACTGGGACACCTAGGGCCCGGGGCACTGAAGCTTTCTTT. This encodes CASSLTGTPRARGTEAFF. The chain is built from TRBV7-3 and TRBJ1-1; possibly TRBD1 for D (6 bases). Germline CDR1 reads SGHTA; CDR2 reads FQGTGA. Deletions cut 0 bases from V and 4 bases from J, with 21 bases between. The CDR3 is 18 amino acids.

This clone has a handful of counts. V gene TRBV6-5 combines with J gene TRBJ2-7, with 7 bases matching TRBD2. Germline CDR1 MNHEY, CDR2 SVGAGI. CDR3 size: 13 residues. Trimming cost V 6 bases and J 5 bases; bases outside gene matches: 7. The CDR3 DNA follows: TGTGCCAGCAGCCCCGGGGGGACGGACGAGCAGTACTTC. Protein: CASSPGGTDEQYF.

The chain couples TRBV7-9 to TRBJ2-3; 9 nucleotides line up with TRBD1. Germline V gene lookup returns CDR1 SEHNR and CDR2 FQNEAQ (reference sequence). After removal of 3 bases from V and 4 bases from J, the junction contained 5 bases not matched to a gene. The CDR3 has 15 amino acids. The CDR3 loop reads CASSLGQGSSDTQYF. The CDR3 bases are TGTGCCAGCAGCTTGGGACAGGGAAGCTCAGATACGCAGTATTTT.

The chain has TRBV10-3 and TRBJ2-7; the D gene is possibly TRBD1 (6 bases). Germline CDR1 is ENHRY and CDR2 is SYGVKD. This CDR3 contains 13 residues. The germline V and J ends were trimmed by 8 bases and 8 bases, with 19 bases remaining between them. CDR3 nucleotide sequence: TGTGCCATCCAGGGTGCAGGGGCCTCTAAGCAGTACTTC. Protein product: CAIQGAGASKQYF.